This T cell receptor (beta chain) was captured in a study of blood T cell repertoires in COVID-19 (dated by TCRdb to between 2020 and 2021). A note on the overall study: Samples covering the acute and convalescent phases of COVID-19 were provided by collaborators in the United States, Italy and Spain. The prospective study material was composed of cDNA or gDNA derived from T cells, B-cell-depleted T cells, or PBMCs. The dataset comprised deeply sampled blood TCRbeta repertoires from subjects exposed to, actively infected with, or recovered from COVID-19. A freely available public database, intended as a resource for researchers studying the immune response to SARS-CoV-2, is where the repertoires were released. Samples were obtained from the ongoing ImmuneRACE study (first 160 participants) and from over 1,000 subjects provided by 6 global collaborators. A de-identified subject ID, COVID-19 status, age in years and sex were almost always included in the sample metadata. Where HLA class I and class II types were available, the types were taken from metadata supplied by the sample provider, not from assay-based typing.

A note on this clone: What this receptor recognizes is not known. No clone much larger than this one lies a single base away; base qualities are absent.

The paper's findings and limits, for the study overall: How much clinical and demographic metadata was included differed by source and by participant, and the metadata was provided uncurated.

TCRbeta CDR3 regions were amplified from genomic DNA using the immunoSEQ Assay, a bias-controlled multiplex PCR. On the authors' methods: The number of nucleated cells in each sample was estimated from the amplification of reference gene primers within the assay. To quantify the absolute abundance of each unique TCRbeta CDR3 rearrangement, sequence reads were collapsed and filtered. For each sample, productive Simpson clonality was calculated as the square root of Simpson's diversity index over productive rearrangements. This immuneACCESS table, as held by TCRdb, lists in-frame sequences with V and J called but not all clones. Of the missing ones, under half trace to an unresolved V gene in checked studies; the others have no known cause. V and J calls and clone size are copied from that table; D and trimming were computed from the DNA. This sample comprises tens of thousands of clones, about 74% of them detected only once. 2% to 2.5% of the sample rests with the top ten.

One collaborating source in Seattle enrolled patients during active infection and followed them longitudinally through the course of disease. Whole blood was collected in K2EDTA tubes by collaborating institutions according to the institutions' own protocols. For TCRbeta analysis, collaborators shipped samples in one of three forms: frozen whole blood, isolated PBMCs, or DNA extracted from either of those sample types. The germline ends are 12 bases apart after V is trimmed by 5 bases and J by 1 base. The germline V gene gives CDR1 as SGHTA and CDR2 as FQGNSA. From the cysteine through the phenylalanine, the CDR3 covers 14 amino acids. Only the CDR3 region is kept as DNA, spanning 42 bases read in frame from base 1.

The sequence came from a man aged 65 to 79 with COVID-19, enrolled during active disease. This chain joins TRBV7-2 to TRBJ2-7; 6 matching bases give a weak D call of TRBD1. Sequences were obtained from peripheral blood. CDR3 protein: CASSIGTLSYEQYF. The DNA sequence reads TGTGCCAGCAGCATCGGGACACTTTCCTACGAGCAGTACTTC.